This TCR beta chain was identified in a study of blood T cells in healthy people across ages. Donors were healthy Caucasian individuals from Russia aged about 6 to 90. This clonotype showed up just a few times. Together with a sample-barcoded 5' primer, a J-beta primer mix was included in a second PCR lasting about 6 to 11 cycles. In TCRdb, the 5' RACE reads were re-called with MiXCR into one record per CDR3 protein. In the table there are around 700,000 distinct CDR3 sequences, roughly 25% of which are singletons. V lost 4 bases and J 8 bases, leaving 14 bases between the germline ends. The CDR3 runs 13 residues. The germline V gene encodes CDR1 MDHEN and CDR2 SYDVKM. The same sample was also used in a study of T cells of mothers and their children. From that second work: For each mother, over 9 million TCR beta CDR3 reads were obtained, and for each child, about 3 million. Unrelated pairs and related pairs have their TCR recombination output shaped similarly by thymic selection. Related mother-child pairs showed slightly, non-significantly higher overlap than unrelated pairs.

V usage is TRBV28 and J usage is TRBJ1-2, with D possibly being TRBD1 (5 bases). Sequencing was carried out using blood. The source of this sequence is a boy aged 5-17 years in good health. The CDR3 spells CASSSFGGGGYTF. CDR3 bases: TGTGCCAGCAGTTCGTTTGGGGGGGGAGGCTACACCTTC.